A selection of T cell receptor beta chains follows, all from one sample in a study of blood T cell repertoires in COVID-19. Profiled with immunoSEQ multiplex PCR; TCRdb holds only in-frame clones, not every one. The table records 130,000 or so clones, around 81% of them present only once. Input material: peripheral blood. These receptors were obtained from a woman aged 60-75 years with active or convalescent COVID-19. The CDR3 runs from the conserved cysteine through the conserved F or W. D genes are given only for firm matches. Clone sizes are given selectively: once, few, many, or a class where the clone is expanded.

>TRBJ1-1|NA|NA|TRBV10-3
CAISESVQPEAFF
TGTGCCATCAGTGAGTCTGTACAGCCTGAAGCTTTCTTT
>TRBJ1-1|NA|few|TRBV6-6
CASSPREGTEAFF
TGTGCCAGCAGCCCCCGGGAGGGCACTGAAGCTTTCTTT
>TRBJ1-1|NA|NA|TRBV6-5
CASRGEQGWFEAFF
TGTGCCAGCAGGGGAGAACAGGGCTGGTTTGAAGCTTTCTTT
>TRBJ1-2|NA|NA|TRBV28
CASSFGGEGGYTF
TGTGCCAGCAGTTTCGGCGGAGAGGGAGGCTACACCTTC
>TRBJ1-5|NA|NA|TRBV27
CASRITGTGGQPQHF
TGTGCCAGCAGAATTACCGGGACCGGGGGACAGCCCCAGCATTTT
>TRBJ2-1|TRBD2|NA|TRBV7-2
CASSLKTSGSTEQFF
TGTGCCAGCAGCTTAAAAACTAGCGGGAGTACTGAGCAGTTCTTC
>TRBJ2-1|NA|few|TRBV3-1/TRBV3-2
CASSRGTTLTRNEQFF
TGTGCCAGCAGCCGCGGGACCACACTAACCCGGAATGAGCAGTTCTTC
>TRBJ1-5|TRBD1|NA|TRBV6-5
CASSKDRGDNQPQHF
TGTGCCAGCAGTAAGGACAGGGGGGACAATCAGCCCCAGCATTTT
>TRBJ2-1|NA|once|TRBV7-3
CASSLTSYSYNEQFF
TGTGCCAGCAGCTTAACTTCCTACTCCTACAATGAGCAGTTCTTC
>TRBJ1-2|NA|NA|TRBV30
CAWSRGMGYGYTF
TGTGCCTGGAGCAGGGGAATGGGCTATGGCTACACCTTC
>TRBJ2-3|TRBD2|NA|TRBV5-1
CASSSSGGADTQYF
TGCGCCAGCAGCTCTAGCGGGGGGGCCGATACGCAGTATTTT